The clone carrying this TCR beta chain turned up a few times. With 2 bases clipped from V and 6 bases from J, the junction kept 10 bases outside the gene matches. Per the germline V gene, CDR1 is LNHDA and CDR2 is SQIVND (reference sequence). This CDR3 is 17 amino acids long. The record originates from a study of blood T cell repertoires in COVID-19. For the study at large: Sites across the United States, Italy and Spain contributed samples from acute and convalescent COVID-19.

Profiled with immunoSEQ multiplex PCR; TCRdb holds only in-frame clones, not every one. The sample records 200,000 to 300,000 clones, nearly 90% being singletons. This TCR was sampled from a man between 18 and 29 years old with active or convalescent COVID-19. This chain joins TRBV19 and TRBJ1-2, with 12 bases fitting TRBD1. The sequencing sample was made of peripheral blood. CDR3 sequence reads: CASSILRGDRGQHGYTF. CDR3 nucleotide sequence: TGTGCCAGTAGTATACTCCGCGGGGACAGGGGGCAGCATGGCTACACCTTC.